This T cell receptor beta chain stems from a study of T-cell memory formation after mild COVID-19. Turning to the study itself: For the most part, TCR clusters were specific to one donor. Study-level findings and limits: The second-wave clones peaking on day 37 were not confirmed as SARS-CoV-2-specific. Pre-infection memory contained some responding clones, which suggested that cross-reactive memory had joined.

TCRdb recomputed calls from the 5' RACE reads with MiXCR, one row per CDR3 protein. The sample has about 400,000 distinct CDR3 sequences, around a quarter seen once. Notes on this clonotype: Its antigen is not identified.

The CDR3 length is 14 residues. V lost 3 bases, J lost 9 bases, and 7 bases stayed unmatched. Germline V gene lookup returns CDR1 SGHVS and CDR2 FQNEAQ. The clonotype comes from an adult woman who had mild COVID-19 (a few samples of this study predate the infection). Cell type and time point are not known. The specimen sequenced was PBMCs or a T cell subset sorted from them (not recorded which). The chain employs TRBV7-8 and TRBJ2-1; 8 bases align to TRBD2. The chain's CDR3 is CASSFAGGAFEQFF. Here the CDR3 DNA reads TGTGCCAGCAGCTTCGCCGGGGGGGCGTTTGAGCAGTTCTTC.